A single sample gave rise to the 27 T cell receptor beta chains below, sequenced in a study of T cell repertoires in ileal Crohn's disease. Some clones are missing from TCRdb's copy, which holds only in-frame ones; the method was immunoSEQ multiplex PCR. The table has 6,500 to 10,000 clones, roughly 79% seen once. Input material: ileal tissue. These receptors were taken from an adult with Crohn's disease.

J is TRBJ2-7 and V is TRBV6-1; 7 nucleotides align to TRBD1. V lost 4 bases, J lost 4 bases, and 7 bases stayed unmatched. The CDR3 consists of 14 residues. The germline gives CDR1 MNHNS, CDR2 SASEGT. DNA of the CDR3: TGTGCCAGCAGTGTTTTAGAGGGGGCGTACGAGCAGTACTTC. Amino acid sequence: CASSVLEGAYEQYF.

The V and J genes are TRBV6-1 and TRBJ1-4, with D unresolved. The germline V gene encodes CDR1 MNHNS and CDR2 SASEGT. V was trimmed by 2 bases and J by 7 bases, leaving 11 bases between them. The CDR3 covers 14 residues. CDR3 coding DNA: TGTGCCAGCAGTGAAAGGAGGGTAGGTGAAAAACTGTTTTTT. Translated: CASSERRVGEKLFF.

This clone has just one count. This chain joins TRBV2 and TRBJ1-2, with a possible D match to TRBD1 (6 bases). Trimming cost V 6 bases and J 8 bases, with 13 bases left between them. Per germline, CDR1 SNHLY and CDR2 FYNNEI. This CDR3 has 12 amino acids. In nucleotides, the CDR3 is TGTGCCAGCAGGACGGGTGGGGGCGGCTACACCTTC. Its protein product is CASRTGGGGYTF.

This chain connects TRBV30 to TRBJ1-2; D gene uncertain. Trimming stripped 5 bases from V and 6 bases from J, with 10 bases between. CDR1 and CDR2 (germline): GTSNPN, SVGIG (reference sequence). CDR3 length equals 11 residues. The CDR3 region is CAWRPGNGYTF. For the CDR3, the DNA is TGTGCCTGGCGACCAGGCAATGGCTACACCTTC.

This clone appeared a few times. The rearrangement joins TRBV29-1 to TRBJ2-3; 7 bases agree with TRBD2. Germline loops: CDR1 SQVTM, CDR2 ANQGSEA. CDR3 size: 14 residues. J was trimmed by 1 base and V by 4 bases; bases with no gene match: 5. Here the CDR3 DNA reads TGCAGCGTTGGTGGAGCGGGACGCACAGATACGCAGTATTTT. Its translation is CSVGGAGRTDTQYF.

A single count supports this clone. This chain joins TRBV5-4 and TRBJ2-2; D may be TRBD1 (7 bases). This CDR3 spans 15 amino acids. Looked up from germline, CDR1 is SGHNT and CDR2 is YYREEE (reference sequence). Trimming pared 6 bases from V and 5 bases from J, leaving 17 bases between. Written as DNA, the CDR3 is TGTGCCAGCACCCCAGGGGGGCAAATAACCGGGGAGCTGTTTTTT. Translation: CASTPGGQITGELFF.

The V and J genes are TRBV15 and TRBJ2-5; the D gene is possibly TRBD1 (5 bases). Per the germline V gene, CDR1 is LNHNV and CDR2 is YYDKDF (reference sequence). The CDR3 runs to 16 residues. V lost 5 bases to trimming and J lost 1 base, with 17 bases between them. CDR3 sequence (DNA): TGTGCCACCAGCGACCTACGGAACAGGTTCCAAGAGACCCAGTACTTC. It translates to CATSDLRNRFQETQYF.

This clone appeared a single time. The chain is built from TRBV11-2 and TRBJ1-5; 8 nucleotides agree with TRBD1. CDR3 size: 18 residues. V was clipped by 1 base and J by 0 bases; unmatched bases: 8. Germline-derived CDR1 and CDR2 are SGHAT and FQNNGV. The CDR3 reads CASSLAGGQDYSNQPQHF. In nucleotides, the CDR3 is TGTGCCAGCAGCTTAGCAGGGGGACAGGATTATAGCAATCAGCCCCAGCATTTT.

The CDR3 sequence is CASSVRQGGEKLFF. The CDR3 bases are TGTGCCAGCAGTGTTCGACAGGGGGGTGAAAAACTGTTTTTT. The rearrangement links TRBV25-1 to TRBJ1-4; the match to TRBD1 covers 9 bases. V trimming: 4 bases; J trimming: 7 bases; junction bases outside the gene matches: 4. The CDR3 sequence is 14 residues long. Germline CDR1 reads MGHDK; CDR2 reads SYGVNS.

The CDR3 loop is CSATGSYEQYF. In DNA form, the CDR3 reads TGCAGTGCTACCGGGAGCTACGAGCAGTACTTC. The rearrangement joins TRBV20-1 to TRBJ2-7, with D possibly being TRBD2 (6 bases). The V gene's germline CDR1 is DFQATT and CDR2 SNEGSKA (reference sequence). The CDR3 covers 11 residues. With 4 bases removed from V and 3 bases from J, the gap between germline ends came to 7 bases.

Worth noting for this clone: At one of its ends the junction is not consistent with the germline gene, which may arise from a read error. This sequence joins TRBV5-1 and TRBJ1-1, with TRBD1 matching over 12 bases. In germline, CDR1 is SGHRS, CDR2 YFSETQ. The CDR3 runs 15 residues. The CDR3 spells CASSLVGTGGASYVF. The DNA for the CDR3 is TGCGCCAGCAGCTTGGTCGGGACAGGGGGCGCAAGCTACGTTTTT.

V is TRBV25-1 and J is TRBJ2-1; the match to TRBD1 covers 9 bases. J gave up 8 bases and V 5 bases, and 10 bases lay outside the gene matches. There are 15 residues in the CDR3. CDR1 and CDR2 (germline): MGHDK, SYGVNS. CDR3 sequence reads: CASSPGDRVKDEQFF. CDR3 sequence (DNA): TGTGCCAGCAGTCCAGGGGACAGGGTAAAAGATGAGCAGTTCTTC.

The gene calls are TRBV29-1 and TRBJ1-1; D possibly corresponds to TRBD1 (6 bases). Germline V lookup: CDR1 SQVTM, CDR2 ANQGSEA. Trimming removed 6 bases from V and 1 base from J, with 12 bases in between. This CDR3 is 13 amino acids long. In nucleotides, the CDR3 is TGCAGCGTCACAGGGAGCGGGAACACTGAAGCTTTCTTT. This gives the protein CSVTGSGNTEAFF.

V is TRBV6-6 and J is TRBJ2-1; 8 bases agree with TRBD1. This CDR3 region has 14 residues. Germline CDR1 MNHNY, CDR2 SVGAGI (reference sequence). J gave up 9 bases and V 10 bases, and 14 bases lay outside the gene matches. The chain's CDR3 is CAICKTPGGSEQFF. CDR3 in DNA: TGTGCCATCTGTAAAACTCCAGGGGGCAGTGAGCAGTTCTTC.

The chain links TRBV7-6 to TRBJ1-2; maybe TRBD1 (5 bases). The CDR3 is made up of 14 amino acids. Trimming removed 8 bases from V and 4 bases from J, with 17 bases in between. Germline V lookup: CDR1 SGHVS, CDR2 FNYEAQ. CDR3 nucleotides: TGTGCCAGCTCGGTGGGGCAAAGGGGCTATGGCTACACCTTC. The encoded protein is CASSVGQRGYGYTF.

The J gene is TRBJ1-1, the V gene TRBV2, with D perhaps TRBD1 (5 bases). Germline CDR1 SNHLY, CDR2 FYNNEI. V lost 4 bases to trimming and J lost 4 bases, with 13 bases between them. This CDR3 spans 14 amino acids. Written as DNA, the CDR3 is TGTGCCAGCAGTGCTGGGGGGTCGAGCACTGAAGCTTTCTTT. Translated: CASSAGGSSTEAFF.

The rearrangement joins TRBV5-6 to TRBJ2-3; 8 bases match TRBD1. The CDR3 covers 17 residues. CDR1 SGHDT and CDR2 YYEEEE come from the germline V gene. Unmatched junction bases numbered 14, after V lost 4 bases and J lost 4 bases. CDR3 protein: CASSLSLAGGSADTQYF. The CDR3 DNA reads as TGTGCCAGCAGCCTGTCCCTGGCAGGGGGCAGCGCAGATACGCAGTATTTT.

CDR3 in amino acids: CAISGTGGYEQYF. The CDR3 DNA reads TGTGCCATCAGTGGGACAGGGGGCTACGAGCAGTACTTC. The chain employs TRBV10-3 and TRBJ2-7; TRBD1 agrees at 10 bases. Germline assignment: CDR1 ENHRY and CDR2 SYGVKD. Unmatched junction bases numbered 0, after V lost 4 bases and J lost 3 bases. There are 13 residues in the CDR3.

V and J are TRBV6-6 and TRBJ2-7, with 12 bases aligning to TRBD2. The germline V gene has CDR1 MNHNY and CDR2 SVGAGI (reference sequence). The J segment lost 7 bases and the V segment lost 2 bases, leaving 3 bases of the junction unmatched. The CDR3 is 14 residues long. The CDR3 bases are TGTGCCAGCAGTTACGCTAGCGGGGGGGGTGAGCAGTACTTC. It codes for CASSYASGGGEQYF.

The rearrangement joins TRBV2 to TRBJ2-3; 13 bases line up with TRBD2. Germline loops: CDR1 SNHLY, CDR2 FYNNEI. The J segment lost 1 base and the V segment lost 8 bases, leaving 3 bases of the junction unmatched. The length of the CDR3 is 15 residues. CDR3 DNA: TGTGCCAGCCGGACTAGCGGGGGACGCACAGATACGCAGTATTTT. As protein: CASRTSGGRTDTQYF.

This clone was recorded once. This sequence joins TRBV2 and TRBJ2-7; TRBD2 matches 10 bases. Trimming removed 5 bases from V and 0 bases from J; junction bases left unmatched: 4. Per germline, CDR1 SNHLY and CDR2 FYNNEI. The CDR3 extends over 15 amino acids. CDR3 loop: CASSMSGGASYEQYF. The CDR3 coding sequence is TGTGCCAGCAGTATGAGCGGGGGGGCCTCCTACGAGCAGTACTTC. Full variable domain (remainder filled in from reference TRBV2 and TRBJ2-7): EPEVTQTPSHQVTQMGQEVILRCVPISNHLYFYWYRQILGQKVEFLVSFYNNEISEKSEIFDDQFSVERPDGSNFTLKIRSTKLEDSAMYFCASSMSGGASYEQYFGPGTRLTVT.

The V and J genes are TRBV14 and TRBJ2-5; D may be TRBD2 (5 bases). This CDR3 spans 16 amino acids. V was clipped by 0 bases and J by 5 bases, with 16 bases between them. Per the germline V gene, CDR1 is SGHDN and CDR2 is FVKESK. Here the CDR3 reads CASSQDPFYGKETQYF. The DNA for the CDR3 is TGTGCCAGCAGCCAAGACCCCTTTTACGGGAAGGAGACCCAGTACTTC.

CDR3 bases: TGTGCCAGCAGTGACACCAGCTCTGGGGCCAACGTCCTGACTTTC. Its translation is CASSDTSSGANVLTF. V and J are TRBV6-4 and TRBJ2-6; D uncertain. CDR3 length: 15 residues. V gave up 2 bases and J gave up 0 bases, with 5 bases separating them. Per the germline V gene, CDR1 is MRHNA and CDR2 is SNTAGT.

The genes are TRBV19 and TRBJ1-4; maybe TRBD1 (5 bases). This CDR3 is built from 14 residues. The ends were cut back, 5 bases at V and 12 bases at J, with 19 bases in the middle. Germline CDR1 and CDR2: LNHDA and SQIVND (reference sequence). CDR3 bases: TGTGCCAGTAGTGAATCCGCGGGACCTCGGGAACTGTTTTTT. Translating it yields CASSESAGPRELFF.

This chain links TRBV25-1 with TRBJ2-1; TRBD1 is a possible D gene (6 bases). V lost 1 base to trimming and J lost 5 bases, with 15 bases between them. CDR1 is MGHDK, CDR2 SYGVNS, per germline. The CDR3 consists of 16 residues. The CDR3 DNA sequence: TGTGCCAGCAGTGAATCGTGGGGGCGGGTGGACAATGAGCAGTTCTTC. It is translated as CASSESWGRVDNEQFF.

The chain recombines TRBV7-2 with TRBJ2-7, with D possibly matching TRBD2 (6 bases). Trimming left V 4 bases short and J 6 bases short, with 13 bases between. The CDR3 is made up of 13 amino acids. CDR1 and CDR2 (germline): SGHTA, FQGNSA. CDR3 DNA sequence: TGTGCCAGCAGCTGGGACTCCGCCTCCGAGCAGTACTTC. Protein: CASSWDSASEQYF.

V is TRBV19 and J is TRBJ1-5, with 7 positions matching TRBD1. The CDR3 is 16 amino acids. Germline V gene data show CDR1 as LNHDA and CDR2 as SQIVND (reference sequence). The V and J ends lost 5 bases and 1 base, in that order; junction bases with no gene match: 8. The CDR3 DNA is TGTGCCAGTAGTGCAACAGGGGAATTAAGCAATCAGCCCCAGCATTTT. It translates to CASSATGELSNQPQHF.